These 22 T cell receptor beta chains were all obtained from the same sample, sequenced in a study of T-cell reconstitution after alpha-beta-depleted transplantation in children. Researchers prepared the TCRbeta library using unique molecular identifiers, the study reports. TCRdb ran MiXCR on the PCR reads and lists one entry per CDR3 protein. The sample consists of roughly 420,000 distinct CDR3 sequences, around 16% of them appearing once. Sequencing used PBMCs, mostly from graft donor cells, obtained 360 days after TCRalphabeta/CD19-depleted stem cell transplant. The receptors stem from a boy younger than two who had a stem cell transplant for Wiskott-Aldrich syndrome, so the T cells may come from the graft donor.

This clonotype showed up just a few times. The chain is built from TRBV20-1 and TRBJ2-7; 7 bases are shared with TRBD2. The germline V gene has CDR1 DFQATT and CDR2 SNEGSKA (reference sequence). V shed 6 bases and J 2 bases; nucleotides not matched to a gene: 4. The CDR3 loop spans 12 amino acids. CDR3 nucleotides: TGCAGTGCCCGCCGGGGGGCCTACGAGCAGTACTTC. Translated, it gives CSARRGAYEQYF.

The chain combines TRBV24-1 with TRBJ2-3; D not certain. Germline V gene data show CDR1 as KGHDR and CDR2 as SFDVKD. This CDR3 has 16 amino acids. V lost 4 bases and J 2 bases, leaving 15 bases between the germline ends. CDR3 sequence: CATSDTVSTHTDTQYF. CDR3 bases: TGTGCCACCAGTGACACCGTGTCCACACACACAGATACGCAGTATTTT.

The rearrangement joins TRBV30 to TRBJ2-3; D unclear. Germline values: CDR1 GTSNPN, CDR2 SVGIG (reference sequence). V lost 2 bases to trimming and J lost 0 bases, with 9 bases between them. There are 14 residues in the CDR3. The CDR3 sequence: CAWSQITSTDTQYF. The CDR3 DNA follows: TGTGCCTGGAGTCAAATTACTAGCACAGATACGCAGTATTTT.

The V and J genes are TRBV12-3 or TRBV12-4 and TRBJ2-5; D uncertain. The CDR3 spans 14 residues. V lost 5 bases and J 4 bases, leaving 14 bases between the germline ends. The CDR3 here is CASSIGPWGETQYF. The DNA of the CDR3 is TGTGCCAGCAGTATCGGGCCTTGGGGAGAGACCCAGTACTTC.

The rearrangement uses TRBV29-1 and TRBJ2-7; 9 positions agree with TRBD1. V was pared by 6 bases and J by 6 bases, with 6 bases of the junction left unmatched. Germline V gene data show CDR1 as SQVTM and CDR2 as ANQGSEA. The CDR3 consists of 12 residues. The CDR3: CSVPGQGAEQYF. CDR3 coding DNA: TGCAGCGTCCCGGGACAGGGAGCCGAGCAGTACTTC.

This clonotype was recorded a few times. The chain is built from TRBV6-5 and TRBJ2-7; 7 bases are a match to TRBD1. Germline lookup yields CDR1 MNHEY and CDR2 SVGAGI. The trim removed 2 bases at V and 3 bases at J, leaving 4 bases unmatched. This CDR3 is built from 14 residues. The CDR3 bases are TGTGCCAGCAGTTACGGGACAGCCTACTACGAGCAGTACTTC. This sequence encodes CASSYGTAYYEQYF.

This clonotype was observed a handful of times. The chain employs TRBV7-2 and TRBJ2-1; 11 nucleotides match TRBD2. The CDR3 runs to 14 residues. CDR1 is SGHTA and CDR2 is FQGNSA in the germline V gene. Trimming cost V 0 bases and J 15 bases; bases outside gene matches: 7. Written as DNA, the CDR3 is TGTGCCAGCAGCTTAGCCATGGGGACTAGCGGTCGGTTCTTC. Protein: CASSLAMGTSGRFF.

The chain couples TRBV29-1 to TRBJ2-1; 11 bases fit TRBD2. J was trimmed by 6 bases and V by 7 bases; bases with no gene match: 5. Germline V gene sequence: CDR1 SQVTM, CDR2 ANQGSEA. The CDR3 consists of 13 residues. Here the CDR3 DNA reads TGCAGCGACGGGACTAGCGGCATCAATGAGCAGTTCTTC. Translating it yields CSDGTSGINEQFF.

This clonotype was detected only a few times. The chain joins TRBV9 to TRBJ2-4, with TRBD1 identical over 10 bases. Germline loops: CDR1 SGDLS, CDR2 YYNGEE. V lost 4 bases and J lost 0; bases outside the gene matches: 4. The CDR3 has 16 amino acids. CDR3 sequence reads: CASSSGTGVAKNIQYF. The CDR3 region has the DNA TGTGCCAGCAGCTCCGGGACAGGGGTAGCCAAAAACATTCAGTACTTC.

This chain connects TRBV20-1 to TRBJ2-7, with 12 bases matching TRBD2. Looked up from germline, CDR1 is DFQATT and CDR2 is SNEGSKA (reference sequence). The trim removed 4 bases at V and 3 bases at J, leaving 16 bases unmatched. This CDR3 is built from 18 residues. The CDR3 region is CSATSGRARLPPRYEQYF. In nucleotides, the CDR3 is TGCAGTGCTACTAGCGGGAGGGCCAGGTTGCCTCCTCGCTACGAGCAGTACTTC.

This clonotype came up a few times. This rearrangement joins TRBV7-2 to TRBJ2-6; D is undetermined. V was pared by 5 bases and J by 1 base, with 15 bases between. Germline CDR1 SGHTA, CDR2 FQGNSA. This CDR3 spans 17 amino acids. The CDR3 coding sequence is TGTGCCAGCAGCAAGTCCCTCGGTGGGTCTGGGGCCAACGTCCTGACTTTC. The encoded protein is CASSKSLGGSGANVLTF.

This clonotype has more than one count but fewer than ten. The rearrangement joins TRBV20-1 to TRBJ2-7, with 9 positions matching TRBD1. CDR3 size: 15 residues. Germline-derived CDR1 and CDR2 are DFQATT and SNEGSKA (reference sequence). Trimming at V came to 0 bases and at J to 0 bases, leaving 3 bases not matched to a gene. The CDR3: CSARDGTGSSYEQYF. The DNA for the CDR3 is TGCAGTGCTAGAGACGGGACAGGGAGCTCCTACGAGCAGTACTTC.

The V gene is TRBV30, the J gene TRBJ2-7; D remains ambiguous. CDR3 size: 12 residues. Germline CDR1 GTSNPN, CDR2 SVGIG (reference sequence). Between the trimmed V and J ends, which lost 4 bases and 1 base, there was a span of 8 bases. The CDR3 sequence: CAWNKGSYEQYF. The CDR3 region has the DNA TGTGCCTGGAACAAGGGTTCCTACGAGCAGTACTTC.

This clonotype has a handful of counts. The chain has TRBV29-1 and TRBJ2-5, with D unresolved. The CDR3 extends over 10 amino acids. In germline, CDR1 is SQVTM, CDR2 ANQGSEA. V lost 6 bases, J lost 0 bases, and 2 bases lay in between. CDR3 protein: CSVYQETQYF. CDR3 nucleotides: TGCAGCGTCTACCAAGAGACCCAGTACTTC.

The genes are TRBV12-3 or TRBV12-4 and TRBJ1-1; possible D gene TRBD1, 5 bases. V was shortened by 1 base and J by 0 bases, with 15 bases between the two germline ends. The CDR3 has 17 amino acids. The CDR3 nucleotides read TGTGCCAGCAGTTTAGTACAGGCGAGGTCCATGAACACTGAAGCTTTCTTT. It specifies CASSLVQARSMNTEAFF.

This clonotype was detected a few times. CDR3 loop: CASSPGYRGEYEQYF. Here the CDR3 DNA reads TGTGCCAGCAGCCCCGGTTACAGGGGAGAGTACGAGCAGTACTTC. The chain has TRBV7-6 and TRBJ2-7; the match to TRBD1 covers 7 bases. Germline-derived CDR1 and CDR2 are SGHVS and FNYEAQ. Trimming removed 5 bases from V and 4 bases from J; junction bases left unmatched: 11. This CDR3 is 15 amino acids long.

The chain combines TRBV6-5 with TRBJ2-5, with 7 bases aligning to TRBD2. The CDR3 runs 16 residues. CDR1 is MNHEY, CDR2 SVGAGI, per germline. Losses at the gene ends were 2 bases for V and 0 bases for J; bases not matched to a gene: 6. The CDR3 bases are TGTGCCAGCAGTTACGGGGGGGGACCGTACCAAGAGACCCAGTACTTC. It is translated as CASSYGGGPYQETQYF.

V is TRBV5-1 and J is TRBJ2-7; D possibly corresponds to TRBD1 (5 bases). Trimming took 0 bases from V and 3 from J, leaving 16 bases between them. The CDR3 has 16 residues. From germline, CDR1 is SGHRS and CDR2 YFSETQ. CDR3 residues: CASSLGVTENIYEQYF. For the CDR3, the DNA is TGCGCCAGCAGCTTGGGGGTGACAGAAAACATCTACGAGCAGTACTTC.

The table lists this clonotype with a few counts. The chain combines TRBV20-1 with TRBJ2-7; D might be TRBD1 (5 bases). Germline CDR1 and CDR2: DFQATT and SNEGSKA (reference sequence). V lost 0 bases and J lost 7, with 19 bases in between. The length of the CDR3 is 15 residues. Here the CDR3 reads CSARDLTFGAGEQYF. CDR3 DNA sequence: TGCAGTGCTAGAGATCTAACCTTTGGGGCTGGGGAGCAGTACTTC.

This rearrangement joins TRBV12-3 or TRBV12-4 to TRBJ2-1; D is uncertain. V lost 2 bases, J lost 5 bases, and 10 bases lay in between. This CDR3 spans 14 amino acids. The CDR3 DNA reads as TGTGCCAGCAGTTTAATTCCAGGAAACAATGAGCAGTTCTTC. Amino acid sequence: CASSLIPGNNEQFF.

The chain links TRBV6-5 to TRBJ2-7, with TRBD1 identical over 7 bases. Trimming took 4 bases from V and 0 from J; bases not matched to a gene: 6. Germline lookup yields CDR1 MNHEY and CDR2 SVGAGI. The CDR3 spans 15 residues. The CDR3 protein is CASSWDRGSSYEQYF. CDR3 sequence (DNA): TGTGCCAGCAGTTGGGACAGAGGAAGCTCCTACGAGCAGTACTTC.

This clonotype was picked up many times. The chain links TRBV12-3 or TRBV12-4 to TRBJ2-3; D possibly corresponds to TRBD2 (7 bases). V shed 6 bases and J shed 4 bases, with 11 bases lying between them. The CDR3 spans 13 residues. The CDR3, as DNA: TGTGCCAGCAGCTTCGGGGGGCCAGATACGCAGTATTTT. This sequence encodes CASSFGGPDTQYF.